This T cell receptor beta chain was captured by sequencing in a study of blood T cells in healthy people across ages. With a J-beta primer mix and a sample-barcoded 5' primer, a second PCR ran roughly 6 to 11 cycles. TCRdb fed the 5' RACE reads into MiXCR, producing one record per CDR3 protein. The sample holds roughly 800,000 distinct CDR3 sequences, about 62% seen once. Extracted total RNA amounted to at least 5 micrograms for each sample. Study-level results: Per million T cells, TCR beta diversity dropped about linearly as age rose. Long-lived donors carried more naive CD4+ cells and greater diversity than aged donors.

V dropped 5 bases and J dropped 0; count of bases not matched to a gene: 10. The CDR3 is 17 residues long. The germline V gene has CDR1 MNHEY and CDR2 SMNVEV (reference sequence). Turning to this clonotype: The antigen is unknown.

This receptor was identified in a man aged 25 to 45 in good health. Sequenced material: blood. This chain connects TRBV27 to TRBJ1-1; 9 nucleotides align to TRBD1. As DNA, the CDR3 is TGTGCCAGCAGTAAGCCGGGACAGGGAGGCATGAACACTGAAGCTTTCTTT. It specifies CASSKPGQGGMNTEAFF.